This T cell receptor beta chain is drawn from a study of blood T cell repertoires in COVID-19. The overall study: Samples representing acute and convalescent COVID-19 were sourced from the United States, Italy and Spain.

This clone was picked up one time. Germline CDR1 SQVTM, CDR2 ANQGSEA. This CDR3 region has 15 residues. Trimming shortened V by 6 bases and J by 4 bases, and 18 bases separated the two germline ends. Data came from immunoSEQ multiplex PCR; TCRdb stores just in-frame clones and leaves some out. The sample comprises roughly 280,000 clones, less than 90% of which are singletons, and 4.2% rests with the top ten. This chain uses TRBV29-1 with TRBJ2-2, with D possibly TRBD1 on 6 matching bases. The clonotype originates from a man aged 55-75 years with acute or convalescent COVID-19. Sequencing used peripheral blood. CDR3 region: CSVLGQGRITGELFF. CDR3 nucleotide sequence: TGCAGCGTCCTAGGGCAGGGGCGTATCACCGGGGAGCTGTTTTTT.